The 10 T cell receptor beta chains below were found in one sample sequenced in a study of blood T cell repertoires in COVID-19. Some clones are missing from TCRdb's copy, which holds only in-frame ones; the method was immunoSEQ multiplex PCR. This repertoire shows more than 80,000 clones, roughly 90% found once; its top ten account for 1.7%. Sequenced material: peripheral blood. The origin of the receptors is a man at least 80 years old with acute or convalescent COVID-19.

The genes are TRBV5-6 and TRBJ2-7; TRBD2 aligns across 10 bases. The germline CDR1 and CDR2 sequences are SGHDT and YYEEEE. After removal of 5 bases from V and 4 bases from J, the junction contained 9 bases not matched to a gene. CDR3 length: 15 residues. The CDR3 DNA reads TGTGCCAGCAGAGTAAGCGGGAGGGTAGGGTACGAGCAGTACTTC. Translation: CASRVSGRVGYEQYF.

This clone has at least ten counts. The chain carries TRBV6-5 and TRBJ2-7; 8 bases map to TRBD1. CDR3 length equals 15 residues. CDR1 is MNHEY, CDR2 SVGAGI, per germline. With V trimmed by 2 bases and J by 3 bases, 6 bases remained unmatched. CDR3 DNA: TGTGCCAGCAGTTACGAACAGGGGGGAAGCTACGAGCAGTACTTC. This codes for CASSYEQGGSYEQYF.

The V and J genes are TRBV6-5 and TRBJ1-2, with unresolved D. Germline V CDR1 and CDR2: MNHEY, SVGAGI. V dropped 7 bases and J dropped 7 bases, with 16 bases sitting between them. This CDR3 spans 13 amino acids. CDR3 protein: CASTLGLTGGYTF. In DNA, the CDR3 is TGTGCCAGCACGCTAGGCCTTACGGGTGGCTACACCTTC.

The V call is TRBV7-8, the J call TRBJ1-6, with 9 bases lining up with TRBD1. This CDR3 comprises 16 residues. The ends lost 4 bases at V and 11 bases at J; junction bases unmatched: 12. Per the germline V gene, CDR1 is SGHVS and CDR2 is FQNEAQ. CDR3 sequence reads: CASSSESGQGRTPLHF. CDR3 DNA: TGTGCCAGCAGCTCTGAGAGTGGACAGGGGAGGACACCCCTCCACTTT.

The CDR3 DNA follows: TGTGCCAGCAGTACCAGGGGGGGGGAGCTGTTTTTT. Translating it yields CASSTRGGELFF. The chain is built from TRBV6-6 and TRBJ2-2, with 7 bases identical to TRBD1. Germline CDR1 MNHNY, CDR2 SVGAGI (reference sequence). J gave up 8 bases and V 5 bases, and 2 bases lay outside the gene matches. The CDR3 contains 12 residues.

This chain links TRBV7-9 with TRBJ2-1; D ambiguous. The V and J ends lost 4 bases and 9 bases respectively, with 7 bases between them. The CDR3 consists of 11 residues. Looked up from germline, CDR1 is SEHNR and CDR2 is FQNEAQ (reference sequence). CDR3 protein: CASSSFGEQFF. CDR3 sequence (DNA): TGTGCCAGCAGCTCTTTCGGTGAGCAGTTCTTC.

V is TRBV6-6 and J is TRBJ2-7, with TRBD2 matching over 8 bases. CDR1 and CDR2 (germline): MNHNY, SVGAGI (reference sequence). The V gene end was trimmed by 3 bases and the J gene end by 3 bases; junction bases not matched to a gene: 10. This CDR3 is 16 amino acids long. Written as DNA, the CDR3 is TGTGCCAGCAGTTATACCGCCCGGGGGGGCAGCTACGAGCAGTACTTC. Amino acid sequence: CASSYTARGGSYEQYF.

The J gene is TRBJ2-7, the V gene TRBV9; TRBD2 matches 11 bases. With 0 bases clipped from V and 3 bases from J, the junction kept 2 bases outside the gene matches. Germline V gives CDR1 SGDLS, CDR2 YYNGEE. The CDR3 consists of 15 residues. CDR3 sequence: CASSVGTSGLYEQYF. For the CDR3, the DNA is TGTGCCAGCAGCGTAGGGACTAGCGGGCTCTACGAGCAGTACTTC.

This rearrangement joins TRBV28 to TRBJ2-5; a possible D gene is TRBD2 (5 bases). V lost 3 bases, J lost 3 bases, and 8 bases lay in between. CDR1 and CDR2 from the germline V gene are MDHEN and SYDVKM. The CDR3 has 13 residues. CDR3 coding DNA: TGTGCCAGCAGTTTCGGGCGGGAAGAGACCCAGTACTTC. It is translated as CASSFGREETQYF.

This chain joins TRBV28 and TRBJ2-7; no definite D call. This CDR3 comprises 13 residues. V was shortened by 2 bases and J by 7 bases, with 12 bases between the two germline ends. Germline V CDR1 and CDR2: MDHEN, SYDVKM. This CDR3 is CASSLAQTGEQYF. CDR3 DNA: TGTGCCAGCAGTTTAGCCCAAACCGGGGAGCAGTACTTC.